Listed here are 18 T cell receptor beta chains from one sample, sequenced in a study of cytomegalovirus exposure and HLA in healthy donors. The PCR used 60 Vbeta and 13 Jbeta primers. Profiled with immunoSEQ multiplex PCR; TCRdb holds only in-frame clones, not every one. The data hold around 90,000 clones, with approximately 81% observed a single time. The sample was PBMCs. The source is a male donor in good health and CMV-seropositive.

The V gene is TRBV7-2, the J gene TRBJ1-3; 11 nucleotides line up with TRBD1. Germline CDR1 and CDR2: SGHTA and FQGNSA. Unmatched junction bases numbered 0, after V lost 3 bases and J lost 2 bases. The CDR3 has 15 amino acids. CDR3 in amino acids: CASSLDRGPGNTIYF. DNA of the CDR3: TGTGCCAGCAGCTTGGACAGGGGGCCTGGAAACACCATATATTTT.

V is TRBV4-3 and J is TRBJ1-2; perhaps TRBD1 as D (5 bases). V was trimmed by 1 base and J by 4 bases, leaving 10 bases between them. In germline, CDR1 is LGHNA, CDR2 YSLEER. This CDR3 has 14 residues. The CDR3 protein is CASSQGEGAYGYTF. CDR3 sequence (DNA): TGCGCCAGCAGCCAAGGGGAAGGGGCCTATGGCTACACCTTC.

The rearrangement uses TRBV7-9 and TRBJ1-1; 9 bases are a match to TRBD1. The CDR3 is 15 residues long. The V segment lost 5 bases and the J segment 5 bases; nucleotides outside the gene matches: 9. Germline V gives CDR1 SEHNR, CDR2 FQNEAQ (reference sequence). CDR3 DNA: TGTGCCAGCAGCACACTAACAGGGGGCAGGACTGAAGCTTTCTTT. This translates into CASSTLTGGRTEAFF. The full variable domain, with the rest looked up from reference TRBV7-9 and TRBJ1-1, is DTGVSQNPRHKITKRGQNVTFRCDPISEHNRLYWYRQTLGQGPEFLTYFQNEAQLEKSRLLSDRFSAERPKGSFSTLEIQRTEQGDSAMYLCASSTLTGGRTEAFFGQGTRLTVV.

As DNA, the CDR3 is TGTGCCAGTAGTATCGGACACAACGTCTACGAGCAGTACTTC. Its translation is CASSIGHNVYEQYF. The chain uses TRBV19 and TRBJ2-7; maybe TRBD1 (5 bases). CDR3 length equals 14 residues. Trimming removed 3 bases from V and 3 bases from J, with 12 bases in between. CDR1 is LNHDA, CDR2 SQIVND, per germline (reference sequence).

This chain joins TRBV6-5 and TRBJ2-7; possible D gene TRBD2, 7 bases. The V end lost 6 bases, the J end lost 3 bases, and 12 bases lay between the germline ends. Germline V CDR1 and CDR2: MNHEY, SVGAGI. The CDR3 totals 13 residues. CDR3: CASRAGHVYEQYF. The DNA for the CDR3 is TGTGCCAGCAGAGCGGGACACGTCTACGAGCAGTACTTC.

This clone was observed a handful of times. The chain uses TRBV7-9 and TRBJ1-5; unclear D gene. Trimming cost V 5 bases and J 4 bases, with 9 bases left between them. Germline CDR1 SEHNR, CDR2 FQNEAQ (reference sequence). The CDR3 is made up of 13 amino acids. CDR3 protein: CASSKDTNQPQHF. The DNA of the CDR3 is TGTGCCAGCAGCAAAGACACGAATCAGCCCCAGCATTTT.

This CDR3 reads CASSLGSGGSYEQYF. CDR3 DNA: TGTGCCAGCAGCTTAGGGAGCGGGGGCTCCTACGAGCAGTACTTC. This chain connects TRBV7-2 to TRBJ2-7, with 8 bases that match TRBD2. Per germline, CDR1 SGHTA and CDR2 FQGNSA. The CDR3 runs to 15 residues. Trimming removed 1 base from V and 0 bases from J; junction bases left unmatched: 2.

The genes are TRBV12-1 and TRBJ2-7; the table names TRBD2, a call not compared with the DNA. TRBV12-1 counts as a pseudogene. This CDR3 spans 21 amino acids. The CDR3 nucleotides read TGTGCCAGCAGCACCTTTATTCATGCCGGGACTAGCGGGGGATCGGGTTACGAGCAGTACTTC. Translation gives CASSTFIHAGTSGGSGYEQYF.

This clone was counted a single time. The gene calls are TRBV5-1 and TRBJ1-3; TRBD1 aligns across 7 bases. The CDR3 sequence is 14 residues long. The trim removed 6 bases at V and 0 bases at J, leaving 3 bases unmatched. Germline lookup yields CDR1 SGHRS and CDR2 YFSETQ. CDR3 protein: CASNRTGSGNTIYF. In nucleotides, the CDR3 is TGCGCCAGCAATCGGACAGGCTCTGGAAACACCATATATTTT.

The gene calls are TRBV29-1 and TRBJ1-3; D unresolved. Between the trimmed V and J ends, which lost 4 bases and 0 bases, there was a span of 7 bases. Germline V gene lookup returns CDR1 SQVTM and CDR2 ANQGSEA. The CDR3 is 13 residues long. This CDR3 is CSVAGFSGNTIYF. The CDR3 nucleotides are TGCAGCGTTGCCGGGTTCTCTGGAAACACCATATATTTT.

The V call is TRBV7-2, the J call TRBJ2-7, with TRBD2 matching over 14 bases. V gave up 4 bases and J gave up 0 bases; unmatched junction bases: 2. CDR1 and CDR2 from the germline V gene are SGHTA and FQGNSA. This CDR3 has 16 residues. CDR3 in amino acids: CASSWGLAGASYEQYF. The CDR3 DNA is TGTGCCAGCAGCTGGGGACTAGCGGGGGCCTCCTACGAGCAGTACTTC.

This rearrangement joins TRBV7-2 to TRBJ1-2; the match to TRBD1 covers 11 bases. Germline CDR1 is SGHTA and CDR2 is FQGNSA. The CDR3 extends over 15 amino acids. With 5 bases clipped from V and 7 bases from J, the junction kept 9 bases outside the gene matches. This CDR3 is CASSLRTGGGGGYTF. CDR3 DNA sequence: TGTGCCAGCAGCCTCCGGACAGGGGGCGGCGGTGGCTACACCTTC.

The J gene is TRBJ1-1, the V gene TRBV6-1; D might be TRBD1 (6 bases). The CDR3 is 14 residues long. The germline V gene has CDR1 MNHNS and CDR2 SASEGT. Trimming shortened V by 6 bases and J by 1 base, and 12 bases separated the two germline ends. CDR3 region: CASRNGQTNTEAFF. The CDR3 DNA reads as TGTGCCAGCAGGAACGGACAGACGAACACTGAAGCTTTCTTT.

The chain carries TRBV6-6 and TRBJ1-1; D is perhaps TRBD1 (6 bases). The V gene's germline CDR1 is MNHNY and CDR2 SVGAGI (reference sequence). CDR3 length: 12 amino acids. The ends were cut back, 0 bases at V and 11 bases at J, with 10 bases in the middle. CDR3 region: CASSYSGGAAFF. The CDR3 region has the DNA TGTGCCAGCAGTTACTCGGGGGGGGCGGCTTTCTTT.

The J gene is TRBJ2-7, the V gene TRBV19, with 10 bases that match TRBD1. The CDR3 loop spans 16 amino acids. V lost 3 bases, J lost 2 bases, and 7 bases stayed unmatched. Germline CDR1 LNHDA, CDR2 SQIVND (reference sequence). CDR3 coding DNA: TGTGCCAGTAGTATTCTACCGGGACAGGGGACCTACGAGCAGTACTTC. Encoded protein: CASSILPGQGTYEQYF.

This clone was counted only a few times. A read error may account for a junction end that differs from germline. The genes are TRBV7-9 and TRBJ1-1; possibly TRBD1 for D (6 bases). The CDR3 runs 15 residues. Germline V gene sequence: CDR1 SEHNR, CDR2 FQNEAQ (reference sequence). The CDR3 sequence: CSSSSQGGLNTEAFF. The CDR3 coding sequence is TGTTCCAGCAGCTCACAGGGTGGACTGAACACTGAAGCTTTCTTT.

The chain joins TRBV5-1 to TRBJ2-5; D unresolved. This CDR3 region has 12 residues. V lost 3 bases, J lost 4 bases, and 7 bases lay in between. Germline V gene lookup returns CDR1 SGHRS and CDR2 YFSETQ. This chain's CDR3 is CASSSPGETQYF. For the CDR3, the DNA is TGCGCCAGCAGCTCCCCGGGAGAGACCCAGTACTTC.

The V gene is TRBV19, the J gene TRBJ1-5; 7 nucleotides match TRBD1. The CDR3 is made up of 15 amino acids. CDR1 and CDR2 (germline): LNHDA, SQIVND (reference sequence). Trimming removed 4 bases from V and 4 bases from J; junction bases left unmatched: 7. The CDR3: CASSTERQGNQPQHF. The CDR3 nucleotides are TGTGCCAGTAGTACCGAGAGACAGGGAAATCAGCCCCAGCATTTT.